The clone carrying this TCR beta chain was recorded at least ten times. Trimming stripped 5 bases from V and 1 base from J, with 4 bases between. Germline values: CDR1 KGHDR, CDR2 SFDVKD. The length of the CDR3 is 12 residues. The TCR beta CDR3 regions underwent amplification using RNA transcripts as the source. RT-PCR in the first round (using the HTBI primer set) targeted the TCR CDR3. Each CDR3 protein is one row after TCRdb ran MiXCR on the multiplex PCR reads. The sample gives about 280,000 distinct CDR3 sequences, about 25% of which show up once; around 30% is in the top ten. This entry comes from a study of T cells in Graves' hyperthyroidism and ophthalmopathy. Study-wide background: Peripheral blood was drawn at first diagnosis, prior to all treatment.

This TCR came from a man aged 40-49 years with Graves' hyperthyroidism that later progressed to Graves' ophthalmopathy. Sequenced material: blood. The rearrangement links TRBV24-1 to TRBJ1-1; D is unclear. The CDR3 DNA is TGTGCCACCAGTGCCGCGAACACTGAAGCTTTCTTT. Its protein is CATSAANTEAFF.